One sample yielded the 28 T cell receptor beta chains listed below, sequenced in a study of control samples from healthy donors and cancer patients. Here immunoSEQ multiplex PCR was the method, and the copy in TCRdb shows in-frame clones only, minus some. The repertoire holds 40,000 to 55,000 clones, roughly 77% seen once, with 17% in the top ten. Sequenced material: formalin-fixed, paraffin-embedded tissue. All receptors come from a male donor with melanoma.

The V call is TRBV29-1, the J call TRBJ2-2; D gene unclear. CDR1 SQVTM and CDR2 ANQGSEA come from the germline V gene. V shed 5 bases and J shed 13 bases, with 14 bases lying between them. The CDR3 has 11 residues. The DNA for the CDR3 is TGCAGCGTTTTTGGTGAGACCGGGCTGTTTTTT. Residues: CSVFGETGLFF.

The chain combines TRBV7-2 with TRBJ2-3; 7 bases match TRBD1. V lost 5 bases to trimming and J lost 1 base; unmatched junction nucleotides: 6. The CDR3 is 15 amino acids. Germline V lookup: CDR1 SGHTA, CDR2 FQGNSA. The CDR3 DNA reads as TGTGCCAGCAGCACTAGACAGGGCCGCACAGATACGCAGTATTTT. Translating gives CASSTRQGRTDTQYF.

This rearrangement joins TRBV19 to TRBJ2-5; 7 bases agree with TRBD2. Germline values: CDR1 LNHDA, CDR2 SQIVND (reference sequence). The CDR3 loop spans 14 amino acids. The V and J ends lost 5 bases and 5 bases, in that order; junction bases with no gene match: 8. The CDR3 sequence is CASSVQGGRETQYF. The CDR3 region has the DNA TGTGCCAGTAGTGTCCAGGGAGGGCGGGAGACCCAGTACTTC.

A word on this clone: The conserved final phenylalanine or tryptophan is absent from the CDR3, which likely points to a read error. The DNA is omitted, as the CDR3 cannot be located on it reliably, and the CDR3 follows TCRdb's listing. This CDR3 reads CASGLPAVY. The rearrangement joins TRBV2 to TRBJ2-4; no DNA check was done on the table's D call, TRBD2. Termini included, the CDR3 measures 9 amino acids. Germline V gene lookup returns CDR1 SNHLY and CDR2 FYNNEI.

This clone was recorded a few times. This sequence joins TRBV6-5 and TRBJ2-7; 9 bases line up with TRBD1. Germline V gives CDR1 MNHEY, CDR2 SVGAGI. V dropped 6 bases and J dropped 4; count of bases not matched to a gene: 10. The length of the CDR3 is 15 residues. The CDR3 here is CASSPRQGGSYEQYF. DNA of the CDR3: TGTGCCAGCAGCCCCAGACAGGGGGGATCGTACGAGCAGTACTTC.

The V gene is TRBV19, the J gene TRBJ2-7; weak D call: TRBD1 (7 bases). The CDR3 length is 13 residues. Trimming cost V 5 bases and J 4 bases, with 12 bases left between them. CDR1 LNHDA and CDR2 SQIVND come from the germline V gene (reference sequence). Here the CDR3 DNA reads TGTGCCAGTAGTTTGACAGGGAGGTACGAGCAGTACTTC. Its protein product is CASSLTGRYEQYF.

The gene calls are TRBV5-6 and TRBJ2-7, with D possibly being TRBD1 or TRBD2 (7 bases each). The CDR3 spans 15 residues. V lost 4 bases, J lost 3 bases, and 17 bases lay in between. The germline CDR1 and CDR2 sequences are SGHDT and YYEEEE. Written as DNA, the CDR3 is TGTGCCAGCAGCGGGGAGGGACAGTCCTTCTACGAGCAGTACTTC. Translating gives CASSGEGQSFYEQYF.

The chain has TRBV28 and TRBJ2-7; D unresolved. CDR1 is MDHEN, CDR2 SYDVKM, per germline. The CDR3 length is 13 residues. V dropped 3 bases and J dropped 1 base, with 7 bases sitting between them. CDR3 coding DNA: TGTGCCAGCAGTTTTTCGGATTCCTACGAGCAGTACTTC. Residues: CASSFSDSYEQYF.

This clone occurred a few times. The chain couples TRBV4-1 to TRBJ2-7; 8 bases match TRBD1. The junction had 6 bases not matched to a gene; V was cut back by 0 bases and J by 5 bases. From germline, CDR1 is MGHRA and CDR2 YSYEKL. The CDR3 covers 15 residues. CDR3 sequence reads: CASSQDDRGYNEQYF. The CDR3 nucleotides are TGCGCCAGCAGCCAAGATGACAGGGGATACAACGAGCAGTACTTC.

As regards this clone: The junction departs from the called germline gene at one end, perhaps through a read error. The J gene is TRBJ1-2, the V gene TRBV6-6; D not resolved. This CDR3 spans 16 amino acids. Germline V CDR1 and CDR2: MNHNY, SVGAGI (reference sequence). This CDR3 reads CVSSYSATGSGLGYTF. CDR3 in DNA: TGTGTCAGCAGTTACTCGGCCACCGGGAGTGGATTAGGCTACACCTTC.

The rearrangement links TRBV19 to TRBJ1-2; no reliable D call. The CDR3 runs to 12 residues. The germline V and J ends were trimmed by 3 bases and 8 bases, with 10 bases remaining between them. Germline CDR1 and CDR2: LNHDA and SQIVND (reference sequence). In nucleotides, the CDR3 is TGTGCCAGTAGTATTGAGTCAGGAGGCTACACCTTC. It translates to CASSIESGGYTF.

This clone was recorded once. Here the CDR3 DNA reads TGTGCCAGCAGCTTCGGCCTAGCGGGAGGGCACCGCGGGGCAGATACGCAGTATTTT. Its translation is CASSFGLAGGHRGADTQYF. V usage is TRBV7-9 and J usage is TRBJ2-3; TRBD2 matches 12 bases. The length of the CDR3 is 19 residues. From germline, CDR1 is SEHNR and CDR2 FQNEAQ (reference sequence). V lost 3 bases and J lost 4; bases outside the gene matches: 14. Looking up the rest from reference TRBV7-9 and TRBJ2-3 gives the full variable domain: DTGVSQNPRHKITKRGQNVTFRCDPISEHNRLYWYRQTLGQGPEFLTYFQNEAQLEKSRLLSDRFSAERPKGSFSTLEIQRTEQGDSAMYLCASSFGLAGGHRGADTQYFGPGTRLTVL.

CDR3 loop: CASSPSGQVYQETQYF. The CDR3 nucleotides read TGTGCCAGCAGCCCCTCGGGACAAGTATACCAAGAGACCCAGTACTTC. This chain connects TRBV3-1 (or the pseudogene TRBV3-2) to TRBJ2-5; D may be TRBD1 (6 bases). The CDR3 contains 16 residues. Trimming shortened V by 4 bases and J by 0 bases, and 15 bases separated the two germline ends. Germline values: CDR1 LGHDT, CDR2 YNNKEL (reference sequence).

This clone has only a few counts. The same CDR3 arises from other DNA sequences in this sample as well. This sequence joins TRBV18 and TRBJ1-6; 7 bases map to TRBD1. The germline CDR1 and CDR2 sequences are KGHSH and LQKENI. Trimming cost V 6 bases and J 6 bases; bases outside gene matches: 11. The CDR3 loop spans 16 amino acids. The CDR3 spells CASSPSTTGTNSPLHF. The CDR3 nucleotides read TGTGCCAGCTCCCCTTCAACGACAGGGACTAATTCACCCCTCCACTTT.

The chain uses TRBV29-1 and TRBJ2-1; maybe TRBD1 (6 bases). V lost 8 bases and J 7 bases, leaving 15 bases between the germline ends. This CDR3 is built from 12 residues. Germline V gene lookup returns CDR1 SQVTM and CDR2 ANQGSEA. The CDR3 DNA is TGCAGCATGTACTGGACAGCAAATGAGCAGTTCTTC. Protein sequence: CSMYWTANEQFF.

The rearrangement joins TRBV6-5 to TRBJ2-7; D gene ambiguous. Trimming shortened V by 0 bases and J by 6 bases, and 6 bases separated the two germline ends. Looked up from germline, CDR1 is MNHEY and CDR2 is SVGAGI. This CDR3 is 12 amino acids long. The DNA for the CDR3 is TGTGCCAGCAGTTACTCCGATGGCGAGCAGTACTTC. This translates into CASSYSDGEQYF.

This clone was detected many times. The chain carries TRBV28 and TRBJ2-1, with D uncertain. This CDR3 contains 12 residues. Germline V gene lookup returns CDR1 MDHEN and CDR2 SYDVKM. Trimming cost V 7 bases and J 4 bases, with 8 bases left between them. Written as DNA, the CDR3 is TGTGCCAGCACCCCTAAATACAATGAGCAGTTCTTC. This sequence encodes CASTPKYNEQFF. Combining the CDR3 with reference TRBV28 and TRBJ2-1 gives the whole variable domain DVKVTQSSRYLVKRTGEKVFLECVQDMDHENMFWYRQDPGLGLRLIYFSYDVKMKEKGDIPEGYSVSREKKERFSLILESASTNQTSMYLCASTPKYNEQFFGPGTRLTVL.

The rearrangement links TRBV20-1 to TRBJ2-3; 8 nucleotides match TRBD2. In germline, CDR1 is DFQATT, CDR2 SNEGSKA (reference sequence). V shed 3 bases, J shed 0 bases, and the junction held 5 bases outside the gene matches. CDR3 length: 15 residues. The chain's CDR3 is CSASQREPSTDTQYF. The DNA for the CDR3 is TGCAGTGCTAGTCAGCGGGAGCCCAGCACAGATACGCAGTATTTT.

The J gene is TRBJ1-2, the V gene TRBV7-9, with D hard to call. The germline V gene has CDR1 SEHNR and CDR2 FQNEAQ (reference sequence). V gave up 6 bases and J gave up 4 bases, with 12 bases separating them. This CDR3 is built from 13 residues. The CDR3 loop reads CASSQEWTYGYTF. CDR3 nucleotide sequence: TGTGCCAGCAGTCAAGAGTGGACCTATGGCTACACCTTC.

V usage is TRBV18 and J usage is TRBJ2-5, with TRBD1 identical over 7 bases. This CDR3 contains 13 residues. Germline V gene data show CDR1 as KGHSH and CDR2 as LQKENI. J lost 2 bases, V lost 11 bases, and 8 bases had no gene match. The CDR3 region has the DNA TGTGCCTCCTCCTCGGGACAGCAAGAGACCCAGTACTTC. Protein sequence: CASSSGQQETQYF.

This rearrangement joins TRBV7-9 to TRBJ2-3; a weak D match, TRBD1 (5 bases). CDR3 length equals 14 residues. Germline V gene data show CDR1 as SEHNR and CDR2 as FQNEAQ (reference sequence). V shed 5 bases and J shed 5 bases, with 14 bases lying between them. The chain's CDR3 is CASSPPQGGDTQYF. The CDR3, as DNA: TGTGCCAGCAGCCCACCCCAGGGTGGAGATACGCAGTATTTT.

The chain links TRBV11-3 to TRBJ2-7; TRBD2 agrees at 9 bases. With 4 bases clipped from V and 3 bases from J, the junction kept 4 bases outside the gene matches. CDR1 and CDR2 from the germline V gene are SGHNT and YENEEA. The CDR3 runs to 14 residues. DNA of the CDR3: TGTGCCAGCAGCTCTAGCGGGACCCACTACGAGCAGTACTTC. This codes for CASSSSGTHYEQYF.

The rearrangement joins TRBV15 to TRBJ2-7; 10 nucleotides align to TRBD2. Germline V gene lookup returns CDR1 LNHNV and CDR2 YYDKDF (reference sequence). The CDR3 contains 13 residues. J was trimmed by 12 bases and V by 5 bases; bases with no gene match: 10. This chain's CDR3 is CATSRWDSGRMYF. The CDR3 nucleotides read TGTGCCACCAGCCGATGGGATAGCGGGAGGATGTACTTC.

This clone was seen just once. The rearrangement joins TRBV6-2 or TRBV6-3 to TRBJ2-3, with TRBD2 matching 10 bases. V was pared by 4 bases and J by 4 bases, with 2 bases of the junction left unmatched. The CDR3 extends over 14 amino acids. Germline-derived CDR1 and CDR2 are MNHEY and SVGEGT. CDR3 nucleotides: TGTGCCAGCAGTTCACTAGCGGGACCAGATACGCAGTATTTT. Translation gives CASSSLAGPDTQYF.

CDR3 in DNA: TGTGCCAGCCGGAGGGAGTTGGCAGATACGCAGTATTTT. It specifies CASRRELADTQYF. V gene TRBV11-1 combines with J gene TRBJ2-3; a weak D match, TRBD2 (6 bases). Germline assignment: CDR1 SGHAT and CDR2 FQDESV (reference sequence). The CDR3 is 13 amino acids. Trimming shortened V by 8 bases and J by 4 bases, and 13 bases separated the two germline ends.

The chain uses TRBV5-6 and TRBJ2-7, with D possibly being TRBD1 (8 bases). Trimming took 5 bases from V and 1 from J, leaving 10 bases between them. CDR3 length: 13 amino acids. The germline V gene has CDR1 SGHDT and CDR2 YYEEEE. The CDR3 loop reads CASRQGGSYEQYF. Here the CDR3 DNA reads TGTGCCAGCAGACAGGGGGGGTCCTACGAGCAGTACTTC.

This clone appeared a single time. This chain connects TRBV10-3 to TRBJ2-2, with D unclear. V was trimmed by 6 bases and J by 13 bases, leaving 18 bases between them. CDR1 ENHRY and CDR2 SYGVKD come from the germline V gene. This CDR3 has 13 residues. The CDR3 protein is CAISNGLGEWLFF. The CDR3 coding sequence is TGTGCCATCAGCAACGGGCTGGGTGAATGGCTGTTTTTT.

This chain joins TRBV20-1 and TRBJ2-3; 9 nucleotides line up with TRBD1. The CDR3 length is 15 residues. Germline lookup yields CDR1 DFQATT and CDR2 SNEGSKA (reference sequence). The V gene end was trimmed by 3 bases and the J gene end by 2 bases; junction bases not matched to a gene: 6. The CDR3 protein is CSASGTGSNTDTQYF. CDR3 in DNA: TGCAGTGCTAGTGGGACAGGGTCAAACACAGATACGCAGTATTTT.